Detailed here is one T cell receptor beta chain. What it recognizes is unknown. The record originates from a study of cytomegalovirus exposure and HLA in healthy donors. Study outcomes and limitations: In a later analysis, HLA-associated beta chains showed higher expansion and lower generation probabilities than comparable chains. TCR sequences were mostly rare, though some public TCRs occurred in many donors. Some TCR beta chains (roughly 160 of them) were listed as cytomegalovirus-associated. Likely technical artifact: a cluster of highly shared sequence variants.

PCR was performed using 60 Vbeta and 13 Jbeta primers. Only in-frame clones appear in the TCRdb table, and some are missing; sequencing was by immunoSEQ multiplex PCR. This sample contains roughly 57,000 clones. CDR1 is MDHEN, CDR2 SYDVKM, per germline. The CDR3 is made up of 13 amino acids. V was shortened by 5 bases and J by 1 base, with 9 bases between the two germline ends. The clonotype was recovered from a young woman in good health and CMV-seropositive. The sequenced sample consisted of PBMCs. The chain is built from TRBV28 and TRBJ2-7, with TRBD1 as a possible D gene (6 bases). CDR3 protein: CASSPGVSYEQYF. CDR3 DNA: TGTGCCAGCAGTCCAGGGGTGTCCTACGAGCAGTACTTC.